The sequence of this T cell receptor (beta chain) was determined in a study of T cells in Graves' hyperthyroidism and ophthalmopathy. TCR beta CDR3 regions were amplified from RNA. Initially, a first-round RT-PCR of the TCR CDR3 employed the HTBI primer set. TCRdb re-called the multiplex PCR reads through MiXCR, storing one row per CDR3 protein. The table shows about 610,000 distinct CDR3 sequences, with approximately 14% occurring only once. This clonotype has at least ten counts. Sample: blood. This receptor was obtained from a woman in her thirties or forties with Graves' ophthalmopathy.

The CDR3 here is CASRLAGGLPAREQYF. For the CDR3, the DNA is TGTGCCAGCAGACTAGCGGGAGGTCTCCCTGCTCGCGAGCAGTACTTC. The chain carries TRBV28 and TRBJ2-7; 12 bases match TRBD2. The V gene's germline CDR1 is MDHEN and CDR2 SYDVKM. J gave up 6 bases and V 6 bases, and 12 bases lay outside the gene matches. The CDR3 runs 16 residues.